The present T cell receptor (beta chain) was sequenced within a study of cytomegalovirus exposure and HLA in healthy donors. Between the trimmed V and J ends, which lost 4 bases and 5 bases, there was a span of 9 bases. CDR3 length equals 12 residues. Germline CDR1 SNHLY, CDR2 FYNNEI. Remarks on this clone: What it recognizes is unknown.

Data came from immunoSEQ multiplex PCR; TCRdb stores just in-frame clones and leaves some out. Here the sample spans 100,000 to 150,000 clones, just under 95% being singletons. Study results and limitations: Rarity characterized most TCR sequences, yet some public TCRs appeared in many donors.

The chain joins TRBV2 to TRBJ2-7; a weak D match, TRBD2 (6 bases). The TCR was taken from a woman younger than 35 in good health and CMV-seronegative. Material for sequencing was PBMCs. The CDR3 loop reads CASSVRGDEQYF. CDR3 in DNA: TGTGCCAGCAGTGTTCGCGGGGACGAGCAGTACTTC.